A selection of T cell receptor beta chains follows, all from one sample in a study of blood T cell repertoires in COVID-19. Libraries were prepared by immunoSEQ multiplex PCR; TCRdb keeps only in-frame clonotypes and omits some of them. The data contain over 45,000 clones, around four fifths of them singletons. The sample comprised peripheral blood. The source is a human donor in a cohort sampled during active COVID-19. Each CDR3 is given with its conserved first and last residue. The D gene is left open where the match is weak. Clone size is not always given. Where it is, it says once, few, many or a class for expanded clones.

V: TRBV6-6; J: TRBJ2-1; size: NA; D: TRBD2; CDR3: CASSPLAAGAKPNEQFF; DNA: TGTGCCAGCAGTCCCCTCGCAGCGGGGGCGAAACCTAATGAGCAGTTCTTC
V: TRBV30; J: TRBJ2-7; size: NA; D: NA; CDR3: CAWSEARAGFPYEQYF; DNA: TGTGCCTGGAGTGAGGCCCGTGCAGGGTTCCCCTACGAGCAGTACTTC
V: TRBV30; J: TRBJ1-1; size: NA; D: NA; CDR3: CAWNRVRSEAFF; DNA: TGTGCCTGGAACAGGGTGAGGAGTGAAGCTTTCTTT
V: TRBV28; J: TRBJ1-5; size: NA; D: TRBD1; CDR3: CASRMGDRDYQPQHF; DNA: TGTGCCAGCAGAATGGGGGACAGGGACTATCAGCCCCAGCATTTT
V: TRBV29-1; J: TRBJ2-1; size: few; D: TRBD1; CDR3: CSVGVTGNNEQFF; DNA: TGCAGCGTAGGGGTGACAGGGAACAATGAGCAGTTCTTC
V: TRBV6-1; J: TRBJ1-2; size: NA; D: TRBD1; CDR3: CASRERWTGSNYGYTF; DNA: TGTGCCAGCAGAGAAAGGTGGACAGGGTCTAACTATGGCTACACCTTC
V: TRBV10-3; J: TRBJ2-6; size: NA; D: NA; CDR3: CAISDRSSGANVLTF; DNA: TGTGCCATCAGTGACAGGTCTTCTGGGGCCAACGTCCTGACTTTC
V: TRBV19; J: TRBJ1-3; size: NA; D: NA; CDR3: CASSILTGNTIYF; DNA: TGTGCCAGTAGTATCCTAACCGGAAACACCATATATTTT
V: TRBV4-2; J: TRBJ1-5; size: NA; D: NA; CDR3: CASSQERGGNQPQHF; DNA: TGTGCCAGCAGCCAAGAAAGGGGTGGCAATCAGCCCCAGCATTTT
V: TRBV28; J: TRBJ2-7; size: NA; D: TRBD1; CDR3: CASWDRGTYEQYF; DNA: TGTGCCAGTTGGGACAGGGGTACGTACGAGCAGTACTTC
V: TRBV6-9; J: TRBJ1-4; size: once; D: TRBD1; CDR3: CASSYRGRTNEKLFF; DNA: TGTGCCAGCAGTTATAGGGGGCGAACTAATGAAAAACTGTTTTTT
V: TRBV3-1/TRBV3-2; J: TRBJ1-1; size: many; D: TRBD1; CDR3: CASSHRDRPLRAFF; DNA: TGTGCCAGCAGCCATAGGGACAGGCCCCTACGGGCTTTCTTT
V: TRBV5-1; J: TRBJ2-7; size: NA; D: NA; CDR3: CASSLEREQYF; DNA: TGCGCCAGCAGCTTGGAGAGGGAGCAGTACTTC
V: TRBV21-1; J: TRBJ1-5; size: NA; D: NA; CDR3: CASSKGAHQLRYSNQPQHF; DNA: TGTGCCAGCAGCAAAGGGGCACACCAGCTCCGATATAGCAATCAGCCCCAGCATTTT
V: TRBV5-1; J: TRBJ2-3; size: NA; D: NA; CDR3: CASSLGGRDTDTQYF; DNA: TGCGCCAGCAGCTTGGGCGGCAGGGATACAGATACGCAGTATTTT
V: TRBV28; J: TRBJ1-2; size: few; D: TRBD1; CDR3: CASSFRGMGGYTF; DNA: TGTGCCAGCAGTTTCAGGGGGATGGGCGGCTACACCTTC
V: TRBV7-3; J: TRBJ2-2; size: few; D: NA; CDR3: CASSLSGTGELFF; DNA: TGTGCCAGCAGCTTATCAGGGACCGGGGAGCTGTTTTTT
V: TRBV27; J: TRBJ1-4; size: once; D: NA; CDR3: CASSTHWGATNEKLFF; DNA: TGTGCCAGCAGTACCCACTGGGGGGCAACTAATGAAAAACTGTTTTTT
V: TRBV30; J: TRBJ2-5; size: NA; D: NA; CDR3: CAWSGGHPQETQYF; DNA: TGTGCCTGGAGTGGGGGACATCCTCAAGAGACCCAGTACTTC
V: TRBV19; J: TRBJ1-3; size: once; D: NA; CDR3: CASIGGDNINTIYF; DNA: TGTGCCAGTATAGGAGGTGACAATATAAACACCATATATTTT
V: TRBV24-1; J: TRBJ2-7; size: NA; D: TRBD1; CDR3: CATSDPGTGYEQYF; DNA: TGTGCCACCAGTGACCCCGGGACAGGATACGAGCAGTACTTC
V: TRBV24-1; J: TRBJ2-3; size: NA; D: NA; CDR3: CASRGGGLDTQYF; DNA: TGTGCCAGTCGAGGAGGGGGCTTGGATACGCAGTATTTT